The clone carrying this TCR beta chain was recorded at least ten times. Template material for amplifying TCR beta CDR3 regions consisted of RNA transcripts. The TCR CDR3 first-round RT-PCR relied on the HTBI primer set. A single record per CDR3 protein comes from TCRdb applying MiXCR to the multiplex PCR reads. The repertoire consists of some 320,000 distinct CDR3 sequences, with roughly an eighth occurring once and the leading ten covering roughly 35%. The entry originates in a study of T cells in Graves' hyperthyroidism and ophthalmopathy. Reasons for excluding patients were uncontrolled infection, other autoimmune disease, pregnancy or lactation. Per the germline V gene, CDR1 is SEHNR and CDR2 is FQNEAQ (reference sequence). The CDR3 runs 14 residues. Trimming pared 2 bases from V and 11 bases from J, leaving 13 bases between.

The specimen was blood. The V and J genes are TRBV7-9 and TRBJ1-6; D remains ambiguous. The receptor comes from a woman aged 40 to 49 with Graves' ophthalmopathy. The CDR3 protein is CASSLSQVYAPLHF. DNA of the CDR3: TGTGCCAGCAGCTTAAGTCAGGTGTACGCACCCCTCCACTTT.